Sequencing of this T cell receptor beta chain was carried out in a study of T cells in Graves' hyperthyroidism and ophthalmopathy. This clonotype was seen more than once but under ten times. Its cognate antigen is unknown. V shed 5 bases, J shed 3 bases, and the junction held 3 bases outside the gene matches. Germline-derived CDR1 and CDR2 are SQVTM and ANQGSEA. CDR3 size: 13 residues. RNA transcripts provided the source from which TCR beta CDR3 regions were amplified. The primer set for the first-round RT-PCR of the TCR CDR3 was HTBI. Via MiXCR, TCRdb re-called the multiplex PCR reads, giving one row per CDR3 protein. The sample shows about 200,000 distinct CDR3 sequences, approximately 20% of them seen only once. Notes on the study in general: Median prediction lead before ophthalmopathy onset was 6.5 to 7 months with the model. Most thyroid-expanded clonotypes above 0.001 were also found in blood.

The TCR originated in a man aged 35-49 years with Graves' hyperthyroidism. The chain links TRBV29-1 to TRBJ1-2, with 10 bases that match TRBD1. The sequenced material came from blood. This chain's CDR3 is CSVSDRGDYGYTF. The CDR3 nucleotides are TGCAGCGTTTCGGACAGGGGGGACTATGGCTACACCTTC.